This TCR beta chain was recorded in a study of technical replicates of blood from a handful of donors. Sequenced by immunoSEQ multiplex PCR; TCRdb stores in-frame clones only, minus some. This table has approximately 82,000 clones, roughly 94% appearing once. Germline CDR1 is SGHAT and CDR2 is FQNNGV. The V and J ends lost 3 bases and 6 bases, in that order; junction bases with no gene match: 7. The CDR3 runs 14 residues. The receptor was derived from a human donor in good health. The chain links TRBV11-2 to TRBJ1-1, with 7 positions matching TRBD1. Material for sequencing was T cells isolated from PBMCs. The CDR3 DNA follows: TGTGCCAGCAGCTTGACAGGGCCGCCGGCTGAAGCTTTCTTT. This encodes CASSLTGPPAEAFF.